The clone carrying this TCR beta chain has just a few counts. Its antigen is currently unknown. These data come from a study of cytomegalovirus exposure and HLA in healthy donors. Study results and caveats: Listed as cytomegalovirus-associated were 164 TCR beta chains.

The V gene's germline CDR1 is LNHDA and CDR2 SQIVND (reference sequence). CDR3 size: 14 residues. The junction had 6 bases not matched to a gene; V was cut back by 7 bases and J by 5 bases. Primers included in the PCR were 60 Vbeta and 13 Jbeta primers. Assay: immunoSEQ multiplex PCR; the TCRdb copy retains only in-frame clones and omits some. The data contain about 80,000 clones, approximately 60% of them singletons. The chain uses TRBV19 and TRBJ2-1; 9 nucleotides agree with TRBD2. This receptor was taken from a male donor in good health and CMV-seropositive. Specimen: PBMCs. As DNA, the CDR3 is TGTGCCAGTAAGGGCGGGGGGGTTCACAATGAGCAGTTCTTC. It yields the protein CASKGGGVHNEQFF.